A selection of T cell receptor beta chains follows, all from one sample in a study of blood T cells in healthy people across ages. MiXCR, applied by TCRdb to the 5' RACE reads, yields one record per CDR3 protein. The sample records roughly 800,000 distinct CDR3 sequences, more than 25% being singletons. These data were likewise used in another study, on T cells of mothers and their children.

Sequenced input: blood. All receptors derive from a boy younger than 18 in good health. CDR3s include the opening cysteine and the closing phenylalanine or tryptophan. A D gene is named only where the DNA matches it firmly. A row's size may be missing; if present it is once, few, many or a size class.

CDR3 DNA | CDR3 protein | J gene | clone size | D gene | V gene
TGTGCCAGCAGTCCCGGGACAGGGGACGGCACTGAAGCTTTCTTT | CASSPGTGDGTEAFF | TRBJ1-1 | few | TRBD1 | TRBV12-3/TRBV12-4
TGTGCCAGCAGTTCACAGGGGATACATCGCACCTTC | CASSSQGIHRTF | TRBJ1-2 | few | TRBD1 | TRBV28
TGCAGCGTTGGTTTAGATACGCAGTATTTT | CSVGLDTQYF | TRBJ2-3 | few | - | TRBV29-1
TGTGCCAGCAGTTTGACAGGGGGCTATGAAAAACTGTTTTTT | CASSLTGGYEKLFF | TRBJ1-4 | few | TRBD1 | TRBV27
TGCAGCGTTGAGGCCCTCTACGAGCAGTACTTC | CSVEALYEQYF | TRBJ2-7 | few | - | TRBV29-1
TGTGCCAGCAGTGAAGGGGGGGGCTACACCTTC | CASSEGGGYTF | TRBJ1-2 | - | - | TRBV6-1
TGTGCCAGCAGCTTCTCCGGGACCCAGCAAGAGACCCAGTACTTC | CASSFSGTQQETQYF | TRBJ2-5 | few | - | TRBV7-9
TGTGCCACCAGTGGCCGGGAAAACACCGGGGAGCTGTTTTTT | CATSGRENTGELFF | TRBJ2-2 | - | - | TRBV24-1
TGTGCCAGCTCACCAAGCCAACAGCAAGAGACCCAGTACTTC | CASSPSQQQETQYF | TRBJ2-5 | - | - | TRBV18
TGCAGTGTCAAAGGGCTGGCGGACATTCAGTACTTC | CSVKGLADIQYF | TRBJ2-4 | - | - | TRBV20-1
TGTGCCAGCAGCCAAGATTCAGGGGGACCCACTGAAGCTTTCTTT | CASSQDSGGPTEAFF | TRBJ1-1 | - | TRBD1 | TRBV14
TGTGCCAGCAGCCTCAATGAGAATTCACCCCTCCACTTT | CASSLNENSPLHF | TRBJ1-6 | few | - | TRBV3-1
TGCAGTGCCCGGGCAGGTAAAAATGCCTACGAGCAGTACTTC | CSARAGKNAYEQYF | TRBJ2-7 | - | - | TRBV20-1
TGTGCCAGCAGTTTAAGAGTTGGGGGCTTCGAGCAGTACTTC | CASSLRVGGFEQYF | TRBJ2-7 | few | - | TRBV12-3/TRBV12-4
TGTGCCAGCAGTCCCCGGCCGGCGGCTAGCACAGATACGCAGTATTTT | CASSPRPAASTDTQYF | TRBJ2-3 | few | - | TRBV12-3/TRBV12-4
TGTGCCAGCCATGACCCGAAATCATATGGCTACACCTTC | CASHDPKSYGYTF | TRBJ1-2 | - | - | TRBV2
TGTGCCAGCAGTTTTCGACAGGTTTGGAACACTGAAGCTTTCTTT | CASSFRQVWNTEAFF | TRBJ1-1 | - | - | TRBV2
TGTGCCAACCGAGCATCTGATACAGGGGGGTCCCGGACCCAGTACTTC | CANRASDTGGSRTQYF | TRBJ2-5 | - | TRBD1 | TRBV27
TGTGCCAGCTCACTTAGGCGAGGGGCAGATACGCAGTATTTT | CASSLRRGADTQYF | TRBJ2-3 | - | - | TRBV12-3/TRBV12-4
TGTGCCAGCAAGGGGGAGGGAGCCTACGAGCAGTACTTC | CASKGEGAYEQYF | TRBJ2-7 | few | - | TRBV27
TGTGCCAGCAGTCCAGCTAGCGGGGGGGCCTATGAGCAGTTCTTC | CASSPASGGAYEQFF | TRBJ2-1 | - | TRBD2 | TRBV28
TGTGCCAGCAGCCCACGGAAGGTCGGGGAGCTGTTTTTT | CASSPRKVGELFF | TRBJ2-2 | - | - | TRBV7-6
TGTGCCGTCTCCCCCCGGGGGTCTACTAACTATGGCTACACCTTC | CAVSPRGSTNYGYTF | TRBJ1-2 | - | - | TRBV10-3
TGTGCCAGCAGCTTAGATATTTCGGGGGGCCATGGCTACACCTTC | CASSLDISGGHGYTF | TRBJ1-2 | - | - | TRBV11-2
TGTGCCAGCAGCAACCCCAGGGCCCCCTACGAGCAGTACTTC | CASSNPRAPYEQYF | TRBJ2-7 | few | - | TRBV21-1
TGCGCCAGCAGCTCCACTAGCGGGGAGTACCAAGAGACCCAGTACTTC | CASSSTSGEYQETQYF | TRBJ2-5 | - | TRBD2 | TRBV5-1
TGTGCCAGCAGGCGGAGTAGCAATCAGCCCCAGCATTTT | CASRRSSNQPQHF | TRBJ1-5 | few | - | TRBV2
TGTGCCAGCAGACCACCCGGGGACAGGGGTGGAAAACTGTTTTTT | CASRPPGDRGGKLFF | TRBJ1-4 | few | TRBD1 | TRBV6-5
TGTGCCAGCACCTGGACCGGCACAGATACGCAGTATTTT | CASTWTGTDTQYF | TRBJ2-3 | few | - | TRBV12-3/TRBV12-4
TGCGCCAGCAGCGGAGGACAGGGGGGCCAAGAGACCCAGTACTTC | CASSGGQGGQETQYF | TRBJ2-5 | few | TRBD1 | TRBV5-1
TGCGCCAGCAGCTTGTTGGGACAGGCTCCGAACGAGCAGTACTTC | CASSLLGQAPNEQYF | TRBJ2-7 | - | TRBD1 | TRBV5-1
TGTGCCAGCAGTCTCCGGGCTCCCGGTAATGGAAACACCATATATTTT | CASSLRAPGNGNTIYF | TRBJ1-3 | few | - | TRBV12-3/TRBV12-4
TGTGCCAGCAGCTTAGGGGGGCTCCCCTCCTACGAGCAGTACTTC | CASSLGGLPSYEQYF | TRBJ2-7 | - | - | TRBV7-9
TGTGCCAGCAGGGTCGATCTCTCTGGAAACACCATATATTTT | CASRVDLSGNTIYF | TRBJ1-3 | few | - | TRBV12-3/TRBV12-4
TGCAGTGCTAAAAGGGGACAGGGCTATGCACGGGCTTTCTTT | CSAKRGQGYARAFF | TRBJ1-1 | - | TRBD1 | TRBV20-1
TGTGCCAGCAGCCCCGTTACGCTAGCGGGGTATGAGCAGTTCTTC | CASSPVTLAGYEQFF | TRBJ2-1 | - | TRBD2 | TRBV7-2
TGCAGTGCTAGCTCGGGGACAGGATCATCCTACGAGCAGTACTTC | CSASSGTGSSYEQYF | TRBJ2-7 | - | TRBD1 | TRBV20-1
TGTGCCAGCAGGGCGCTAGCGGGGGAGCACAATGAGCAGTTCTTC | CASRALAGEHNEQFF | TRBJ2-1 | - | TRBD2 | TRBV27
TGCGCCAGCAGCCTCAGTCCAGGGCAAGAGACCCAGTACTTC | CASSLSPGQETQYF | TRBJ2-5 | many | - | TRBV5-1
TGTGCCGGCAGCCAGTTAGCGGGGAGCTCCTACAATGAGCAGTTCTTC | CAGSQLAGSSYNEQFF | TRBJ2-1 | - | TRBD2 | TRBV14
TGTGCCACCAGCCCTCGGACGGGCACCGGGGAGCTGTTTTTT | CATSPRTGTGELFF | TRBJ2-2 | - | - | TRBV15
TGTGCCAGCAGCTTAACCGGAAATGGCCTTAGAGGTGCTGAAGCTTTCTTT | CASSLTGNGLRGAEAFF | TRBJ1-1 | - | - | TRBV7-3
TGCAGCGTTGAAAAGAGGGCAACTAATGAAAAACTGTTTTTT | CSVEKRATNEKLFF | TRBJ1-4 | few | - | TRBV29-1
TGTGCCAGCAGTTTCGAGACCCCGGGGGTTTGGGAGACCCAGTACTTC | CASSFETPGVWETQYF | TRBJ2-5 | - | - | TRBV12-3/TRBV12-4
TGTGCCTGGAGCACCCGGTACAATGAGCAGTTCTTC | CAWSTRYNEQFF | TRBJ2-1 | few | - | TRBV30
TGTGCCAGCAGCTTCACCACAGGGCAAGAGACCCAGTACTTC | CASSFTTGQETQYF | TRBJ2-5 | few | - | TRBV11-2
TGTGCCAGCAGCCCCCTAGCGGGGGGGCAGTTCTTC | CASSPLAGGQFF | TRBJ2-1 | - | TRBD2 | TRBV11-1
TGTGCCAGCAGCGCCCTTCCTACGGGTAATGAAAAACTGTTTTTT | CASSALPTGNEKLFF | TRBJ1-4 | - | - | TRBV7-6
TGTGCCAGCAGTTTAGCGCTCGGGGGGGATATCACTGAAGCTTTCTTT | CASSLALGGDITEAFF | TRBJ1-1 | - | - | TRBV12-3/TRBV12-4
TGTGCCACCAGCAGAGCACTAGCGGGGAATGAGCAGTTCTTC | CATSRALAGNEQFF | TRBJ2-1 | few | TRBD2 | TRBV15
TGTGCCAGCAGCCGTCCGGGTCTCAGGGGCAATGAGCAGTTCTTC | CASSRPGLRGNEQFF | TRBJ2-1 | - | - | TRBV11-2
TGTGCCAGCAGCCGCAGAGGTGAGACACGGAACACCGGGGAGCTGTTTTTT | CASSRRGETRNTGELFF | TRBJ2-2 | - | - | TRBV3-1
TGTGCCAGCAGTCCAAAGCGGAGGGGGCAATTCTTGGACTATGGCTACACCTTC | CASSPKRRGQFLDYGYTF | TRBJ1-2 | - | TRBD1 | TRBV6-1
TGCAGTGCTAGAGGGGACCCTAGCGGCCTTAACTCCTACGAGCAGTACTTC | CSARGDPSGLNSYEQYF | TRBJ2-7 | - | TRBD2 | TRBV20-1
TGCGCCAGCAGCGTCGGACAGGGACTCTACAATGAGCAGTTCTTC | CASSVGQGLYNEQFF | TRBJ2-1 | - | TRBD1 | TRBV5-1
TGCAGCATGGCCACCGGGTGGGGGAGTTACGAGCAGTACTTC | CSMATGWGSYEQYF | TRBJ2-7 | - | - | TRBV29-1
TGTGCCAGCAGCTTTAGCAACACCTACGAGCAGTACTTC | CASSFSNTYEQYF | TRBJ2-7 | - | - | TRBV7-9
TGTGCCAGCGCGACCGACTTAGATACGCAGTATTTT | CASATDLDTQYF | TRBJ2-3 | - | - | TRBV9